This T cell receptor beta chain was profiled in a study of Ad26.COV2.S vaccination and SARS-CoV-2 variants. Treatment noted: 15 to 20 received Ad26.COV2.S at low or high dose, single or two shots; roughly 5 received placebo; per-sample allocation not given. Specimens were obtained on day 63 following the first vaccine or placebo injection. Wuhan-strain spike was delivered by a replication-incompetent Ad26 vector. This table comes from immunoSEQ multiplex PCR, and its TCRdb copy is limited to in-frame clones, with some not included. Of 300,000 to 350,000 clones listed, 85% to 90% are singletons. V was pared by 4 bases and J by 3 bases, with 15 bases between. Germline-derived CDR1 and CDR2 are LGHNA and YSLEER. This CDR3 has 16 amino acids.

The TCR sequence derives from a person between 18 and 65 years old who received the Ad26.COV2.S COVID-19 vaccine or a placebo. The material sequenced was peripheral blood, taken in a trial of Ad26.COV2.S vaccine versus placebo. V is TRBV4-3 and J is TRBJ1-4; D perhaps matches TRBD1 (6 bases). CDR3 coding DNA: TGCGCCAGCAGCCTCTCCAGGGGAAGTGCTAATGAAAAACTGTTTTTT. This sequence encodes CASSLSRGSANEKLFF.